The next 7 T cell receptor beta chains were all read from a single sample in a study of blood T cell repertoires in COVID-19. Repertoires were generated with immunoSEQ multiplex PCR, while TCRdb's copy carries only in-frame clones and drops some. The table lists roughly 40,000 clones, 86% of them singletons. Material for sequencing was peripheral blood. The receptors derive from a man aged 45-60 years in a cohort sampled during active COVID-19.

J is TRBJ2-7 and V is TRBV19; 9 bases fit TRBD1. Per germline, CDR1 LNHDA and CDR2 SQIVND (reference sequence). The V and J ends lost 2 bases and 5 bases, in that order; junction bases with no gene match: 28. The CDR3 totals 22 residues. This chain's CDR3 is CASSIRFSGALRGDRVFHEQYF. In nucleotides, the CDR3 is TGTGCCAGTAGTATAAGATTTTCGGGGGCGTTACGAGGGGACAGGGTTTTCCACGAGCAGTACTTC.

The gene calls are TRBV9 and TRBJ2-3, with a possible D match to TRBD2 (5 bases). Germline CDR1 SGDLS, CDR2 YYNGEE. Trimming left V 3 bases short and J 6 bases short, with 14 bases between. This CDR3 spans 14 amino acids. The CDR3 DNA follows: TGTGCCAGCAGCGCCACTAGTAAGGAGGATACGCAGTATTTT. Protein sequence: CASSATSKEDTQYF.

The V and J genes are TRBV15 and TRBJ2-5; 10 bases are shared with TRBD2. In germline, CDR1 is LNHNV, CDR2 YYDKDF (reference sequence). Trimming took 2 bases from V and 1 from J; bases not matched to a gene: 7. CDR3 size: 17 residues. The DNA for the CDR3 is TGTGCCACCAGCAGACCCGGGATAGCGGGAGGCCAAGAGACCCAGTACTTC. Encoded protein: CATSRPGIAGGQETQYF.

The chain has TRBV15 and TRBJ1-4; D unresolved. Germline V CDR1 and CDR2: LNHNV, YYDKDF (reference sequence). V lost 5 bases, J lost 8 bases, and 3 bases lay in between. The CDR3 covers 10 residues. The CDR3 bases are TGTGCCACCAGCGGCGAAAAACTGTTTTTT. This gives the protein CATSGEKLFF.

The rearrangement uses TRBV9 and TRBJ2-2, with D perhaps TRBD2 (5 bases). CDR3 length: 16 amino acids. Trimming took off 4 bases at V and 0 bases at J, with 13 bases between the two ends. Per the germline V gene, CDR1 is SGDLS and CDR2 is YYNGEE. The CDR3 DNA reads TGTGCCAGCAGCCCTTTTCGGGGTACGAACACCGGGGAGCTGTTTTTT. It translates to CASSPFRGTNTGELFF.

This sequence joins TRBV9 and TRBJ2-3, with 15 positions matching TRBD2. V dropped 7 bases and J dropped 7; count of bases not matched to a gene: 4. The germline V gene has CDR1 SGDLS and CDR2 YYNGEE. The CDR3 contains 14 residues. The CDR3 sequence is CASGTSGGLNTQYF. CDR3 DNA sequence: TGTGCCAGCGGGACTAGCGGGGGGTTGAATACGCAGTATTTT.

The gene calls are TRBV7-3 and TRBJ1-1; D perhaps matches TRBD1 (5 bases). The CDR3 contains 16 residues. In germline, CDR1 is SGHTA, CDR2 FQGTGA. The V end lost 5 bases, the J end lost 7 bases, and 23 bases lay between the germline ends. The CDR3 sequence is CASSPVVGGNVIEAFF. The CDR3, as DNA: TGTGCCAGCAGCCCCGTGGTGGGGGGGAATGTGATTGAAGCTTTCTTT.